Listed here are 11 T cell receptor beta chains from one sample, sequenced in a study of control samples from healthy donors and cancer patients. Libraries were prepared by immunoSEQ multiplex PCR; TCRdb keeps only in-frame clonotypes and omits some of them. The table shows around 92,000 clones, with approximately 82% occurring only once. Sequencing input: blood. Every receptor here comes from a man between 60 and 75 years old in good health.

The chain recombines TRBV6-5 with TRBJ1-1; D may be TRBD1 (6 bases). Germline assignment: CDR1 MNHEY and CDR2 SVGAGI. V was trimmed by 6 bases and J by 2 bases, leaving 13 bases between them. The CDR3 contains 14 residues. The CDR3 is CASSRGGRNTEAFF. The DNA for the CDR3 is TGTGCCAGCAGCCGAGGGGGGCGCAACACTGAAGCTTTCTTT.

The chain is built from TRBV3-1 (or the pseudogene TRBV3-2) and TRBJ2-7; no reliable D call. Deletions cut 4 bases from V and 2 bases from J, with 6 bases between. Per the germline V gene, CDR1 is LGHDT and CDR2 is YNNKEL (reference sequence). The CDR3 extends over 12 amino acids. As DNA, the CDR3 is TGTGCCAGCAGCCGCCTTACCTACGAGCAGTACTTC. Its protein is CASSRLTYEQYF.

This rearrangement joins TRBV5-1 to TRBJ1-6; 9 nucleotides match TRBD1. The germline CDR1 and CDR2 sequences are SGHRS and YFSETQ. The CDR3 contains 17 residues. V lost 4 bases to trimming and J lost 2 bases; unmatched junction nucleotides: 7. The CDR3 here is CASSPGQGRPYNSPLHF. In DNA form, the CDR3 reads TGCGCCAGCAGCCCAGGACAGGGGAGACCCTATAATTCACCCCTCCACTTT.

The gene calls are TRBV24-1 and TRBJ2-5; the D call may be TRBD1 or TRBD2 (6 bases each). The CDR3 is 15 residues long. The V gene lost 7 bases and the J gene lost 5 bases, with 19 bases spanning the gap. CDR1 is KGHDR, CDR2 SFDVKD, per germline. The CDR3 region has the DNA TGTGCCACCAGGGGGGCCGCGGAGGAGGGGGAGACCCAGTACTTC. Protein sequence: CATRGAAEEGETQYF.

The chain combines TRBV5-1 with TRBJ1-1; perhaps TRBD1 as D (5 bases). CDR1 and CDR2 (germline): SGHRS, YFSETQ. This CDR3 is 14 amino acids long. Between the trimmed V and J ends, which lost 0 bases and 4 bases, there was a span of 10 bases. CDR3 coding DNA: TGCGCCAGCAGCTTGGTATCAGGGACCACTGAAGCTTTCTTT. Translation gives CASSLVSGTTEAFF.

V is TRBV10-3 and J is TRBJ2-7; no firm D call. The CDR3 consists of 11 residues. Germline CDR1 is ENHRY and CDR2 is SYGVKD. Trimming stripped 1 base from V and 4 bases from J, with 2 bases between. The CDR3 loop is CAISELYEQYF. The CDR3, as DNA: TGTGCCATCAGTGAGTTGTACGAGCAGTACTTC.

V usage is TRBV18 and J usage is TRBJ2-3; possible D gene TRBD1, 5 bases. The CDR3 totals 16 residues. V lost 3 bases to trimming and J lost 0 bases, with 13 bases between them. Germline CDR1 reads KGHSH; CDR2 reads LQKENI. The CDR3 DNA reads as TGTGCCAGCTCACCGCTGACAGTATCTAGCACAGATACGCAGTATTTT. The encoded protein is CASSPLTVSSTDTQYF.

The chain couples TRBV14 to TRBJ2-2; D remains unclear. Germline CDR1 is SGHDN and CDR2 is FVKESK. CDR3 size: 13 residues. The V gene lost 0 bases and the J gene lost 6 bases, with 5 bases spanning the gap. The CDR3, as DNA: TGTGCCAGCAGCCAAGATCGGGCCGGGGAGCTGTTTTTT. This sequence encodes CASSQDRAGELFF.

V gene TRBV28 combines with J gene TRBJ1-1; 7 bases map to TRBD1. This CDR3 contains 14 residues. V lost 3 bases and J lost 0; bases outside the gene matches: 1. The germline V gene encodes CDR1 MDHEN and CDR2 SYDVKM. In nucleotides, the CDR3 is TGTGCCAGCAGTTTGACAGGGCTGAACACTGAAGCTTTCTTT. Amino acids: CASSLTGLNTEAFF.

This clone was observed once. The CDR3 DNA reads TGCGCCAGCAGCCAAGGGAGGGGAGCGGGAGGGCCGCGGTCTGGGGCCAACGTCCTGACTTTC. Its translation is CASSQGRGAGGPRSGANVLTF. The J gene is TRBJ2-6, the V gene TRBV4-1; 10 bases fit TRBD2. Trimming removed 1 base from V and 1 base from J; junction bases left unmatched: 13. CDR3 size: 21 residues. CDR1 and CDR2 (germline): MGHRA, YSYEKL.

This chain links TRBV5-5 with TRBJ1-5, with D unclear. The length of the CDR3 is 16 residues. V was shortened by 1 base and J by 2 bases, with 13 bases between the two germline ends. Germline loops: CDR1 SGHKS, CDR2 YYEKEE (reference sequence). The CDR3 sequence: CASSLSGGYGNQPQHF. The CDR3 bases are TGTGCCAGCAGCTTGAGTGGAGGATATGGCAATCAGCCCCAGCATTTT.